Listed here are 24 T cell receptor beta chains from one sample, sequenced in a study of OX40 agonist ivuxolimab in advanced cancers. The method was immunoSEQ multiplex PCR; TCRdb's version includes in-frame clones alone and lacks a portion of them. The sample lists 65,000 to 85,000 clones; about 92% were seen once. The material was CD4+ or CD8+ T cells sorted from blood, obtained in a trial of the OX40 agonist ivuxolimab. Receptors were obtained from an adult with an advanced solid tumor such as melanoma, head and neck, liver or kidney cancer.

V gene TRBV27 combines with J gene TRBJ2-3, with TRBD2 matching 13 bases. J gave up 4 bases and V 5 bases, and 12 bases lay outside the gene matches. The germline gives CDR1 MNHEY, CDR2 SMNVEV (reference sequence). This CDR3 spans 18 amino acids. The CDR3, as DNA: TGTGCCAGCAGTCTCTACGGACTAGCGGGAGCGGAAGCAGATACGCAGTATTTT. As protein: CASSLYGLAGAEADTQYF.

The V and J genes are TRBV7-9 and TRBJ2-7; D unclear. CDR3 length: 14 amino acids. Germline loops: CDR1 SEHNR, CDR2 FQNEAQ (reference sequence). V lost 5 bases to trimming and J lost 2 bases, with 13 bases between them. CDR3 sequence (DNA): TGTGCCAGCAGCCCAACGAGCTTACCCTACGAGCAGTACTTC. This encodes CASSPTSLPYEQYF. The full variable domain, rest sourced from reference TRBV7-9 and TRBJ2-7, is DTGVSQNPRHKITKRGQNVTFRCDPISEHNRLYWYRQTLGQGPEFLTYFQNEAQLEKSRLLSDRFSAERPKGSFSTLEIQRTEQGDSAMYLCASSPTSLPYEQYFGPGTRLTVT.

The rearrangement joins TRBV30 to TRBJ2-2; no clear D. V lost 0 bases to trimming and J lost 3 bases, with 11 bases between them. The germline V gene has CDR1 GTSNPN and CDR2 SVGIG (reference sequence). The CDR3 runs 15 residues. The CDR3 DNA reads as TGTGCCTGGAGTGTAGCCCCGGCCTACACCGGGGAGCTGTTTTTT. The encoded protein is CAWSVAPAYTGELFF.

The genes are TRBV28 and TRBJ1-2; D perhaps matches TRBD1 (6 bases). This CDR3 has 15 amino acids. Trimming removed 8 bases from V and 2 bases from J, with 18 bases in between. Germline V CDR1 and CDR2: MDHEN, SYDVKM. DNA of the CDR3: TGTGCCAGCCTCTTAGGGGGGCAGGGGAACTATGGCTACACCTTC. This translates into CASLLGGQGNYGYTF.

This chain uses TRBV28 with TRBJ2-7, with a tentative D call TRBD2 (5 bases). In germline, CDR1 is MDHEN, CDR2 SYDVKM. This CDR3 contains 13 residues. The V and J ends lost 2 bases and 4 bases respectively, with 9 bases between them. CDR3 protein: CASSLGGSYEQYF. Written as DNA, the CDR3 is TGTGCCAGCAGTTTAGGAGGTTCGTACGAGCAGTACTTC.

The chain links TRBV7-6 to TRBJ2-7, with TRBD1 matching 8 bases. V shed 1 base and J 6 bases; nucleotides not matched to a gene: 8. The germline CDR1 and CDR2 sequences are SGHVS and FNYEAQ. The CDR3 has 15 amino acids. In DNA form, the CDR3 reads TGTGCCAGCAGCTTAGGGACAGGGAACACCGGCGAGCAGTACTTC. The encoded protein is CASSLGTGNTGEQYF.

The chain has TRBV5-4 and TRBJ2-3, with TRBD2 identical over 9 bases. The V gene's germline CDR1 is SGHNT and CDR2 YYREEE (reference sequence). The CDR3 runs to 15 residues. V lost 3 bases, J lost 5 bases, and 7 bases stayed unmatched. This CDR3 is CASSSSGGFLDTQYF. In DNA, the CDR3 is TGTGCCAGCAGCTCGAGCGGGGGGTTCCTAGATACGCAGTATTTT.

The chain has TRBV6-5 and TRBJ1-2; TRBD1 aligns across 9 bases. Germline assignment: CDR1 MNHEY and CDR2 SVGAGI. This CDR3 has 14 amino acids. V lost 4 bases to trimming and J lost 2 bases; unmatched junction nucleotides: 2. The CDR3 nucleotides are TGTGCCAGCAGTTCCGGGACAGGGAACTATGGCTACACCTTC. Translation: CASSSGTGNYGYTF.

CDR3 in DNA: TGTGCCAGCAGTCCTCGGGCCAGAGGCTACACCTTC. This encodes CASSPRARGYTF. The V and J genes are TRBV7-8 and TRBJ1-2; D is ambiguous. This CDR3 comprises 12 residues. V was clipped by 6 bases and J by 8 bases, with 13 bases between them. CDR1 SGHVS and CDR2 FQNEAQ come from the germline V gene. Looking up the rest from reference TRBV7-8 and TRBJ1-2 gives the full variable domain: GAGVSQSPRYKVAKRGQDVALRCDPISGHVSLFWYQQALGQGPEFLTYFQNEAQLDKSGLPSDRFFAERPEGSVSTLKIQRTQQEDSAVYLCASSPRARGYTFGSGTRLTVV.

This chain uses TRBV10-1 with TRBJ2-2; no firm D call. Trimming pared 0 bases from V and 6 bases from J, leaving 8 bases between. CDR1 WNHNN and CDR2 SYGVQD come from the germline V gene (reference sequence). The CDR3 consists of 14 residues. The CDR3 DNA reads TGCGCCAGCAGTGAGTCGGTAGCTCCCGGGGAGCTGTTTTTT. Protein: CASSESVAPGELFF.

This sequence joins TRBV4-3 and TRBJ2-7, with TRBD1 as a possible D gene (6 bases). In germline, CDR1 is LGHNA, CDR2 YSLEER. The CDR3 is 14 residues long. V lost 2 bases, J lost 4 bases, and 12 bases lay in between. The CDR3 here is CASSQFAGVYEQYF. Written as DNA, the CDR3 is TGCGCCAGCAGCCAATTTGCAGGGGTGTACGAGCAGTACTTC.

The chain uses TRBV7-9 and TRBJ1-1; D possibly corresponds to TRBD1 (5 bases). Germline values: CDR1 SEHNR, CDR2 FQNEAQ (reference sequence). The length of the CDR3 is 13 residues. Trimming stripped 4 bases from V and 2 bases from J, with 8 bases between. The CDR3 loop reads CASSWDGNTEAFF. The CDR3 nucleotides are TGTGCCAGCAGCTGGGACGGCAACACTGAAGCTTTCTTT. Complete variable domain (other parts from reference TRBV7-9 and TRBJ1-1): DTGVSQNPRHKITKRGQNVTFRCDPISEHNRLYWYRQTLGQGPEFLTYFQNEAQLEKSRLLSDRFSAERPKGSFSTLEIQRTEQGDSAMYLCASSWDGNTEAFFGQGTRLTVV.

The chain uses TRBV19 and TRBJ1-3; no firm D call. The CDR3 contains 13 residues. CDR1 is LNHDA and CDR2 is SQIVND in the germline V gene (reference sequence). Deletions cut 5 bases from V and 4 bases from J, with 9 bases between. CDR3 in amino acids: CASSLPTGNTIYF. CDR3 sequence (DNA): TGTGCCAGTAGTCTGCCGACGGGAAACACCATATATTTT.

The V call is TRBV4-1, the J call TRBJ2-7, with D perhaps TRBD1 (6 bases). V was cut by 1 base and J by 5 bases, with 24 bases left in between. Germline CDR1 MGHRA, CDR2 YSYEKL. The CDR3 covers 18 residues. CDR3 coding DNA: TGCGCCAGCAGCCAAGTAGGGGGTCGGGCCGTAGATCGCCACGAGCAGTACTTC. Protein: CASSQVGGRAVDRHEQYF.

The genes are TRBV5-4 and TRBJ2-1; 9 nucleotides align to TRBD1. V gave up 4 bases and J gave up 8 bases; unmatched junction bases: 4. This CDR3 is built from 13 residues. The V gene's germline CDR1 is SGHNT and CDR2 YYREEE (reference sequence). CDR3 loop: CASSRNRGHEQFF. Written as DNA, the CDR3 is TGTGCCAGCAGCCGTAACAGGGGGCATGAGCAGTTCTTC.

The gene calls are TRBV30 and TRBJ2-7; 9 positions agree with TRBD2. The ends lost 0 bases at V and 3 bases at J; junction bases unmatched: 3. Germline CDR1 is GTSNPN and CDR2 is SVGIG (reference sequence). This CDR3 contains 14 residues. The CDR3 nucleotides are TGTGCCTGGAGTGTAGGAGCGGGAGGCTACGAGCAGTACTTC. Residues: CAWSVGAGGYEQYF. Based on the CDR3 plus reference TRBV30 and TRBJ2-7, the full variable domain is SQTIHQWPATLVQPVGSPLSLECTVEGTSNPNLYWYRQAAGRGLQLLFYSVGIGQISSEVPQNLSASRPQDRQFILSSKKLLLSDSGFYLCAWSVGAGGYEQYFGPGTRLTVT.

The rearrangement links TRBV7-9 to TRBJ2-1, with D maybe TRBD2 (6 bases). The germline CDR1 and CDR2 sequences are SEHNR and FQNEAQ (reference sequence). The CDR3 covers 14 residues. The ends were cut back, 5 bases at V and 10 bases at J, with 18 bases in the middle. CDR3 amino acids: CASSEGTRNLEQFF. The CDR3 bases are TGTGCCAGCAGCGAAGGGACTCGGAATCTAGAGCAGTTCTTC.

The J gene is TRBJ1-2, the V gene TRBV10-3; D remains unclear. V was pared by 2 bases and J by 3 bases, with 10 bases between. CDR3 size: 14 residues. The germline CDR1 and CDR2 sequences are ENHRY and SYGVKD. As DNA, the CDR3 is TGTGCCATCAGTGAGGGCCGCTCTGACTATGGCTACACCTTC. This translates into CAISEGRSDYGYTF.

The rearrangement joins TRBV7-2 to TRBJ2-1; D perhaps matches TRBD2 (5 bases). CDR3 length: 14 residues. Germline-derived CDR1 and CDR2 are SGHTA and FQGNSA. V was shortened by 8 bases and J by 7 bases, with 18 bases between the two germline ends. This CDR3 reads CASFLGGYKNEQFF. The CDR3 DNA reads TGTGCCAGCTTCCTTGGAGGCTACAAAAATGAGCAGTTCTTC.

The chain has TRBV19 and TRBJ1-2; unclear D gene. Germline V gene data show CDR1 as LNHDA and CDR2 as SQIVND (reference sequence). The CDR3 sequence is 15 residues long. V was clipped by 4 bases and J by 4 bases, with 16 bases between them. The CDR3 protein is CASSKTGFGSYGYTF. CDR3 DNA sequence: TGTGCCAGTAGTAAAACCGGGTTTGGCTCCTATGGCTACACCTTC.

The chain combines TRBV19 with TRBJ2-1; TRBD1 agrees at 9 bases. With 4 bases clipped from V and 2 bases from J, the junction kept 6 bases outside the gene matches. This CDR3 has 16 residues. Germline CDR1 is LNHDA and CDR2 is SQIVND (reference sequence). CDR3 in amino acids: CASSTPGTGPYNEQFF. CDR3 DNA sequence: TGTGCCAGTAGTACCCCCGGGACAGGGCCCTACAATGAGCAGTTCTTC.

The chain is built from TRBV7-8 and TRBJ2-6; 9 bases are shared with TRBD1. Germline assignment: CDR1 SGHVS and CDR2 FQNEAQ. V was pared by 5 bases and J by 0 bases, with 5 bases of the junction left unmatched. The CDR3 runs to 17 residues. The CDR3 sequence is CASSLGQGSSGANVLTF. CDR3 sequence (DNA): TGTGCCAGCAGCCTGGGACAGGGTAGCTCTGGGGCCAACGTCCTGACTTTC.

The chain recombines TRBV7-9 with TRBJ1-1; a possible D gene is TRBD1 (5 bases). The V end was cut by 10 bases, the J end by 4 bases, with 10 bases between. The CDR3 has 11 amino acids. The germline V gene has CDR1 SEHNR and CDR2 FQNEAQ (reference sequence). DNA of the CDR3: TGTGCCACCGTGGGGGGCACTGAAGCTTTCTTT. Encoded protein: CATVGGTEAFF.

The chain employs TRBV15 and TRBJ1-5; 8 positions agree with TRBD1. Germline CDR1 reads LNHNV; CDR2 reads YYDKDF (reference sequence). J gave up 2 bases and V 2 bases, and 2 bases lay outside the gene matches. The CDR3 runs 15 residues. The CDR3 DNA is TGTGCCACCAGCAGACTGGACAGGGGCAATCAGCCCCAGCATTTT. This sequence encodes CATSRLDRGNQPQHF. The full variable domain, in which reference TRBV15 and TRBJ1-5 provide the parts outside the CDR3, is DAMVIQNPRYQVTQFGKPVTLSCSQTLNHNVMYWYQQKSSQAPKLLFHYYDKDFNNEADTPDNFQSRRPNTSFCFLDIRSPGLGDTAMYLCATSRLDRGNQPQHFGDGTRLSIL.